The rows below give T cell receptor beta chains drawn from one sample of a study of human T cells and chemical hapten exposure. TCRdb itself ran the 5' RACE reads through MiXCR, one entry per CDR3 protein. The data show approximately 110,000 distinct CDR3 sequences, around a fifth seen once. The receptor source for this set is a human donor in good health. Each CDR3 is given with its conserved first and last residue. A D gene is named only where the DNA matches it firmly. For some rows the clone size is stated as once, few or many, or as a class when expanded; others skip it.

V	size	D	J	DNA	CDR3
TRBV7-9	-	-	TRBJ1-6	TGTGCCAGCAGCTCGGCCTCCTATAATTCACCCCTCCACTTT	CASSSASYNSPLHF
TRBV28	few	-	TRBJ2-3	TGTGCCAGCAGTTCCATTATCAGGGCGACAGATACGCAGTATTTT	CASSSIIRATDTQYF
TRBV5-1	-	TRBD1	TRBJ1-5	TGCGCCAGCAGCTTGGGACAGGGTCGGGATCAGCCCCAGCATTTT	CASSLGQGRDQPQHF
TRBV11-1	-	TRBD2	TRBJ2-4	TGTGCCAGCAGCTATGAGAGACTAGCCCCAAACATTCAGTACTTC	CASSYERLAPNIQYF
TRBV6-5	few	TRBD2	TRBJ2-1	TGTGCCAGCAGGGACCTAGCGGGGGTGGACAATGAGCAGTTCTTC	CASRDLAGVDNEQFF
TRBV4-1	-	-	TRBJ2-2	TGCGCCAGCAGCCAAGATCGGTCGCCGTACACCGGGGAGCTGTTTTTT	CASSQDRSPYTGELFF
TRBV11-2	-	TRBD1	TRBJ1-2	TGTGCCAGCAGCTCCCGGACAGGGGGATCCCTAAGTGGCTACACCTTC	CASSSRTGGSLSGYTF
TRBV25-1	-	TRBD1	TRBJ1-5	TGTGCCAGCAGTGAACAAGGACAGGGAACGGGGCCCCAGCATTTT	CASSEQGQGTGPQHF
TRBV2	-	-	TRBJ1-2	TGTGCCAGCAGTGAAGCAGGCCAGGGGTATGGCTACACCTTC	CASSEAGQGYGYTF
TRBV12-3/TRBV12-4	-	-	TRBJ1-1	TGTGCCAGCAGCCGAGGGGGTGTGAGGTCGAACACTGAAGCTTTCTTT	CASSRGGVRSNTEAFF
TRBV30	-	-	TRBJ2-1	TGTGCCTGGACGGCTGGGAATGAGCAGTTCTTC	CAWTAGNEQFF
TRBV18	many	TRBD1	TRBJ1-4	TGTGCCAGCTCACACCCTGCGACAGGGGAAGGGGAAAAACTGTTTTTT	CASSHPATGEGEKLFF
TRBV5-5	many	-	TRBJ2-7	TGTGCCAGCAGCTTGGGACCGTGGCTAAACGAGCAGTACTTC	CASSLGPWLNEQYF
TRBV21-1	-	-	TRBJ1-2	TGTGCCAGCAACGTTAGAGGCAGGCGGAACGGCTACACCTTC	CASNVRGRRNGYTF
TRBV15	-	-	TRBJ2-7	TGTGCCACCAGCAGAGATCTGGCAGGACCACCCTACGAGCAGTACTTC	CATSRDLAGPPYEQYF
TRBV5-1	-	-	TRBJ2-3	TGCGCCAGCAGCTTACAGGGCGATACGCAGTATTTT	CASSLQGDTQYF
TRBV5-1	-	-	TRBJ2-3	TGCGCCAGCAGCATCGATTATACGCAGTATTTT	CASSIDYTQYF
TRBV12-3/TRBV12-4	-	-	TRBJ1-3	TGTGCCAGCAGTGCTTCTGGAAACACCATATATTTT	CASSASGNTIYF
TRBV6-5	-	-	TRBJ1-1	TGTGCCAGCAGTCCCCCGGACCCCTTGAACACTGAAGCTTTCTTT	CASSPPDPLNTEAFF
TRBV11-2	many	-	TRBJ2-1	TGTGCCAGCAGCCCCCGCTCCCCTTCTAGCATATGGGTCATTGAGCAGTTCTTC	CASSPRSPSSIWVIEQFF
TRBV16	-	-	TRBJ1-3	TGTGCCAGCAGTCCAGCATACTCTGGAAACACCATATATTTT	CASSPAYSGNTIYF
TRBV28	few	TRBD1	TRBJ1-1	TGTGCCAGCGGGTTTACCAGGGGGCGCCGAACTGAAGCTTTCTTT	CASGFTRGRRTEAFF
TRBV5-1	few	-	TRBJ2-7	TGCGCCAGCAGCTTGGTGGCAGAACTTTACGAGCAGTACTTC	CASSLVAELYEQYF
TRBV4-1	-	TRBD2	TRBJ2-7	TGCGCCAGCAGCCAACGTCAGACTAGCGAGGGTTACGAGCAGTACTTC	CASSQRQTSEGYEQYF
TRBV9	few	TRBD2	TRBJ2-7	TGTGCCAGCAGCGTTAAAGCGGGATACTACGAGCAGTACTTC	CASSVKAGYYEQYF
TRBV20-1	few	-	TRBJ2-3	TGCAGGGTTACTCAGACAGATACGCAGTATTTT	CRVTQTDTQYF
TRBV30	few	TRBD2	TRBJ2-3	TGTGCCTGGAGCAGCCCTAGCGGGGATACGCAGTATTTT	CAWSSPSGDTQYF
TRBV5-1	few	TRBD2	TRBJ2-7	TGCGCCAGCAGCATTGGACTAGGGTACGAGCAGTACTTC	CASSIGLGYEQYF
TRBV28	-	-	TRBJ2-3	TGTGCCAGCAGTTCCGGGACCAAGGGTTACACAGATACGCAGTATTTT	CASSSGTKGYTDTQYF
TRBV20-1	-	TRBD1	TRBJ2-7	TGCAGTGCAAGAACGGACAGGGGCCCGTCCTACGAGCAGTACTTC	CSARTDRGPSYEQYF
TRBV28	-	TRBD2	TRBJ2-7	TGTGCCAGCAGTCTCTCCGGGACTAGCGCCGAGCAGTACTTC	CASSLSGTSAEQYF
TRBV19	few	-	TRBJ1-2	TGTGCCAGTATCGACAAGAACTATGGCTACACCTTC	CASIDKNYGYTF
TRBV29-1	-	TRBD2	TRBJ2-3	TGCAGCGTTAGGACTAGCGACACAGATACGCAGTATTTT	CSVRTSDTDTQYF
TRBV24-1	-	TRBD1	TRBJ1-2	TGTGCCACCAGTGATTCAGACAGGGGCCACTACACCTTC	CATSDSDRGHYTF
TRBV21-1	-	-	TRBJ1-6	TGTGCCAGGCCCGCCTCCCGGAGCTCCTATAATTCACCCCTCCACTTT	CARPASRSSYNSPLHF
TRBV7-8	-	TRBD1	TRBJ1-5	TGTGCCAGCAGGTCCGACAGGGGTGAGAGCAATCAGCCCCAGCATTTT	CASRSDRGESNQPQHF
TRBV12-3/TRBV12-4	-	TRBD2	TRBJ2-1	TGTGCCAGCAGTTTAGAGGGACTAGCGGAATGGAGCTCCTACAATGAGCAGTTCTTC	CASSLEGLAEWSSYNEQFF
TRBV29-1	-	-	TRBJ2-1	TGCAGCGCCTGGATGCCCCAAGTCTTAGGCGATGAGCAGTTCTTC	CSAWMPQVLGDEQFF
TRBV5-6	-	-	TRBJ2-5	TGTGCCAGCGTCGGAGGGGTACGAGAGACCCAGTACTTC	CASVGGVRETQYF
TRBV20-1	-	TRBD2	TRBJ2-3	TGCAGTGCTAGACCCAGCGGGAGGGGTCGTGGCACAGATACGCAGTATTTT	CSARPSGRGRGTDTQYF
TRBV27	-	TRBD2	TRBJ2-7	TGTGCCAGCAGTTTAATTAATAGCGGGTTTACCTACGAGCAGTACTTC	CASSLINSGFTYEQYF
TRBV7-8	few	-	TRBJ1-2	TGTGCCAGCAGCAAGACAGTTAACTATGGCTACACCTTC	CASSKTVNYGYTF
TRBV11-2	-	-	TRBJ2-3	TGTGCCAGCAGCTTAGAACCGGGTTCAGGCACAGATACGCAGTATTTT	CASSLEPGSGTDTQYF
TRBV28	-	-	TRBJ1-2	TGTGCCAGCAGTTTTCCCGGGCCCCGAGGCTATGGCTACACCTTC	CASSFPGPRGYGYTF
TRBV4-2	-	-	TRBJ1-2	TGTGCCAGCAGCCAAGAGTTAAACACCTATAACTATGGCTACACCTTC	CASSQELNTYNYGYTF
TRBV10-3	few	-	TRBJ1-3	TGTGCCATCTCCGGGTCGCCGTACTCTGGAAACACCATATATTTT	CAISGSPYSGNTIYF
TRBV24-1	-	-	TRBJ2-7	TGTGCCACCAGTGATGCCGATCTCGGAGCTTTGGGCGAGCAGTACTTC	CATSDADLGALGEQYF
TRBV27	many	-	TRBJ2-5	TGTGCCAGCAGTTTTGACAGAAAAGAGACCCAGTACTTC	CASSFDRKETQYF
TRBV20-1	few	-	TRBJ1-1	TGCAGTGCAAAACTCCGACAAGGAAAGGTATCTGAAGCTTTCTTT	CSAKLRQGKVSEAFF
TRBV5-4	-	-	TRBJ2-6	TGTGCCAGCAGCTTGGGAATGAGAACGAGGCAGGGATACTCTGGGGCCAACGTCCTGACTTTC	CASSLGMRTRQGYSGANVLTF